This entry is about one T cell receptor (beta chain). From germline, CDR1 is SGHTA and CDR2 FQGNSA. This CDR3 has 14 amino acids. V gave up 2 bases and J gave up 0 bases, with 5 bases separating them. These data are taken from a study of blood T cell repertoires in COVID-19. About the research overall: The study drew acute and convalescent COVID-19 samples from the United States, Italy and Spain. PBMCs, B-cell-depleted T cells, or T cells were the source of the cDNA or gDNA that made up the material.

Source study methods: Estimates of nucleated cell counts were drawn from the amplification of reference gene primers. Method: immunoSEQ multiplex PCR; TCRdb's copy keeps in-frame clones and lacks some. That table supplies the V and J calls and clone size; D and trimming were determined from the DNA. The data contain a few hundred thousand clones, 86% of them seen just once; the ten biggest clones take up 2.2%. The sample consisted of peripheral blood. This sequence joins TRBV7-2 and TRBJ1-3; D is unclear. This sequence originates from a woman aged 45 to 65 with acute or convalescent COVID-19. This CDR3 is CASSLQNSGNTIYF. The DNA of the CDR3 is TGTGCCAGCAGCTTACAGAACTCTGGAAACACCATATATTTT.